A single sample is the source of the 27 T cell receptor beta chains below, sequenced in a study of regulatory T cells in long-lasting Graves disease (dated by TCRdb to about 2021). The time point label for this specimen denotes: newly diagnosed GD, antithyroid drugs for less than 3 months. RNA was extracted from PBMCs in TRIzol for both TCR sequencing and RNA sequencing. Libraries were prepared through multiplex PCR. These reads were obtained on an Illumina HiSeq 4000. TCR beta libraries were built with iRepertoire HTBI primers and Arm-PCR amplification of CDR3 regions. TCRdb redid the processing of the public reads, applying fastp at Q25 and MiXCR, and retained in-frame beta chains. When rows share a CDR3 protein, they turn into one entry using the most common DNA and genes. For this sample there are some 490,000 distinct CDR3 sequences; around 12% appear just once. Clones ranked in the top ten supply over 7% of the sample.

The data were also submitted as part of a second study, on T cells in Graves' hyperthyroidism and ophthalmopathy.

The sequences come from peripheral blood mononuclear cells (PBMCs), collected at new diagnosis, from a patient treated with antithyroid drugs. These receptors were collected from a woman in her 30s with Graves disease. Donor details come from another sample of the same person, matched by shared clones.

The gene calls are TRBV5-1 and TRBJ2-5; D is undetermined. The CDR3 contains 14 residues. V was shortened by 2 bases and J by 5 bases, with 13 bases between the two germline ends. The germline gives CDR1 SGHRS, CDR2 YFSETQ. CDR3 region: CASSFGELQETQYF. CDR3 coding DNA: TGCGCCAGCAGCTTTGGAGAGTTACAGGAGACCCAGTACTTC.

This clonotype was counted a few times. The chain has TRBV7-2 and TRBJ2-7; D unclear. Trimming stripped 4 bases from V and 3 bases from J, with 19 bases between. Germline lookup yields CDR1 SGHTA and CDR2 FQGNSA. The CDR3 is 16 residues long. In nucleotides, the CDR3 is TGTGCCAGCAGCTCCATAGAAGACACGACCCGCTACGAGCAGTACTTC. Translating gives CASSSIEDTTRYEQYF.

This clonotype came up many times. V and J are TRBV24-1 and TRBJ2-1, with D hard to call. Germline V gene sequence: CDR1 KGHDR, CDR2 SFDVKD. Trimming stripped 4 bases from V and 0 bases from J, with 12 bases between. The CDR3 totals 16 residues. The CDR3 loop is CATSESSFGSYNEQFF. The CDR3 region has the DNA TGTGCCACCAGTGAATCGTCGTTCGGCTCCTACAATGAGCAGTTCTTC.

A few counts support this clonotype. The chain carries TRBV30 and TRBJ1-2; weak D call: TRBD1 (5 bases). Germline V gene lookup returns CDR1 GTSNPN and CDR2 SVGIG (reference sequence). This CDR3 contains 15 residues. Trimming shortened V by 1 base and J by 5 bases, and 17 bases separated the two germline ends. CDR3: CAWSGEGPQIYGYTF. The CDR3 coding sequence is TGTGCCTGGAGTGGGGAGGGGCCACAAATTTATGGCTACACCTTC.

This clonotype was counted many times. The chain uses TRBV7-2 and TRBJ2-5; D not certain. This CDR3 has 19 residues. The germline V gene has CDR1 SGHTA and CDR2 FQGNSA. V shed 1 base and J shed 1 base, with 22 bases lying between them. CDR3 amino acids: CASSLVKSAGDLTQETQYF. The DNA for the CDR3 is TGTGCCAGCAGCTTAGTAAAGTCGGCCGGAGACCTAACCCAAGAGACCCAGTACTTC.

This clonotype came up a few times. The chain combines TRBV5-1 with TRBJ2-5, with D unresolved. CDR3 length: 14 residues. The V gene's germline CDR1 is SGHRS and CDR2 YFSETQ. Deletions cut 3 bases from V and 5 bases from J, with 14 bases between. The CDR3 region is CASSSAKTGETQYF. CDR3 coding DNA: TGCGCCAGCAGCTCAGCCAAAACGGGCGAGACCCAGTACTTC.

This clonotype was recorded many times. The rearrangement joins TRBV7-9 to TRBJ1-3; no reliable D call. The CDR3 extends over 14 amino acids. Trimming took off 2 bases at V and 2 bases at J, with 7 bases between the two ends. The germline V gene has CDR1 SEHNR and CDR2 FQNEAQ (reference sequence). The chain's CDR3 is CASSLFGAGNTIYF. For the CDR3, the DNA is TGTGCCAGCAGCTTATTCGGGGCTGGAAACACCATATATTTT.

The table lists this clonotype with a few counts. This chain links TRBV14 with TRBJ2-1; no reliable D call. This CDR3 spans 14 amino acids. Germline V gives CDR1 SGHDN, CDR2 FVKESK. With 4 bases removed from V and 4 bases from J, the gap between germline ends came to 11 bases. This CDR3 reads CASSRIEPYNEQFF. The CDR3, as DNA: TGTGCCAGCAGCCGGATCGAGCCTTACAATGAGCAGTTCTTC.

The CDR3 sequence: CASSLVRGWDTEAFF. The CDR3 nucleotides are TGTGCCAGCAGTTTAGTCAGAGGTTGGGACACTGAAGCTTTCTTT. The chain is built from TRBV27 and TRBJ1-1; D is uncertain. The CDR3 runs 15 residues. The germline V and J ends were trimmed by 2 bases and 3 bases, with 13 bases remaining between them. Germline V gene lookup returns CDR1 MNHEY and CDR2 SMNVEV (reference sequence).

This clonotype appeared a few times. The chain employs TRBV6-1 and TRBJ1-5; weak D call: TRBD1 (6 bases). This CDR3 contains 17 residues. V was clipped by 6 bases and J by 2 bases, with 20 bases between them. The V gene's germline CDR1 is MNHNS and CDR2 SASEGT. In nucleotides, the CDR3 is TGTGCCAGCAGCATTAACGCAGGGGTGGGTGGCAATCAGCCCCAGCATTTT. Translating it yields CASSINAGVGGNQPQHF.

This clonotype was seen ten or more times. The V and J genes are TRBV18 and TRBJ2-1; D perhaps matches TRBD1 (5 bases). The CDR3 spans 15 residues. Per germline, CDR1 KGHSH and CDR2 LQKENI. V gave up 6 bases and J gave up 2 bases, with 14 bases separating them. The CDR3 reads CASSQRTNTYNEQFF. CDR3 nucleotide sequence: TGTGCCAGCTCGCAAAGGACAAATACCTACAATGAGCAGTTCTTC.

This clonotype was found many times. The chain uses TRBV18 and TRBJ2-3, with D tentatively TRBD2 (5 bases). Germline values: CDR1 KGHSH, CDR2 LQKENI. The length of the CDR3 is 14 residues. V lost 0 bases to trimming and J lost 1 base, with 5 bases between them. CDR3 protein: CASSPPSGTDTQYF. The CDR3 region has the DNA TGTGCCAGCTCACCACCTAGCGGCACAGATACGCAGTATTTT.

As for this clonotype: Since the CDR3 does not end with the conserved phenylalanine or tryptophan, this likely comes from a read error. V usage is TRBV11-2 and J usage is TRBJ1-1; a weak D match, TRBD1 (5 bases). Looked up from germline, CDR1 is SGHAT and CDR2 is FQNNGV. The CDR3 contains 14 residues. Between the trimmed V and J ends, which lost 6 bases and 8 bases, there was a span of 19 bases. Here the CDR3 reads CASRAPRGALEAFV. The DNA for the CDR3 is TGTGCCAGCAGGGCGCCCCGGGGCGCGTTGGAAGCTTTCGTT.

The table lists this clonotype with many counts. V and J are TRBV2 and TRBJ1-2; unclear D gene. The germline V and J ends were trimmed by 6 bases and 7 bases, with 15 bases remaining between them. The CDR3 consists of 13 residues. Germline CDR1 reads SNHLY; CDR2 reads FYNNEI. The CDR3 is CASSIQLQSGYTF. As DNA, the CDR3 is TGTGCCAGCAGCATACAGCTGCAATCTGGCTACACCTTC.

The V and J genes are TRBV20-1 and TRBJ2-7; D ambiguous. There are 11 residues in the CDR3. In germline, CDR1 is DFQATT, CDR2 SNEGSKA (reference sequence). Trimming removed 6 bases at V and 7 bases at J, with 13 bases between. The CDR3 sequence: CSASRTDEQYF. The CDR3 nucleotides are TGCAGTGCATCTAGGACGGATGAGCAGTACTTC.

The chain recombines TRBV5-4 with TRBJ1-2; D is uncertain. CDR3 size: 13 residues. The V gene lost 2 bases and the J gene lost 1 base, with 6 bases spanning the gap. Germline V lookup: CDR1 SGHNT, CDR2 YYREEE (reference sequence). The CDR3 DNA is TGTGCCAGCAGCTTCGCCGGTAACTATGGCTACACCTTC. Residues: CASSFAGNYGYTF. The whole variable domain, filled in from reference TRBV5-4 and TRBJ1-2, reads ETGVTQSPTHLIKTRGQQVTLRCSSQSGHNTVSWYQQALGQGPQFIFQYYREEENGRGNFPPRFSGLQFPNYSSELNVNALELDDSALYLCASSFAGNYGYTFGSGTRLTVV.

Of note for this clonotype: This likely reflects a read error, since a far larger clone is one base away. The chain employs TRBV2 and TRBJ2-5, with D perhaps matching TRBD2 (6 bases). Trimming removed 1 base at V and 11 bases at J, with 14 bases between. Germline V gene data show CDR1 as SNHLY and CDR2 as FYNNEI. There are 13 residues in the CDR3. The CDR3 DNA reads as TGTGCCAGCAGTGAAGGTCACGGGGGTGAGCAGTACTTC. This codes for CASSEGHGGEQYF.

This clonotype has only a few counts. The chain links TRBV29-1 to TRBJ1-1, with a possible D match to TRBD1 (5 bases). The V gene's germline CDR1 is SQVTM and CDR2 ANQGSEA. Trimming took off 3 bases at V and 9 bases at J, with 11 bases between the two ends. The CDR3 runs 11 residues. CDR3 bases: TGCAGCGTTGAGGTAGGGGATAAAGCTTTCTTT. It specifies CSVEVGDKAFF.

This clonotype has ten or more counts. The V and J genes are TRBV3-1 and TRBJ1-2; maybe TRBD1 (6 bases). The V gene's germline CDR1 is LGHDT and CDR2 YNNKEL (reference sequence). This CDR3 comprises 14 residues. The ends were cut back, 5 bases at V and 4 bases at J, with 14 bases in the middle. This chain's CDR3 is CASSNTQGFYGYTF. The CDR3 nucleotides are TGTGCCAGCAGCAATACGCAGGGGTTCTATGGCTACACCTTC.

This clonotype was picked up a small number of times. As DNA, the CDR3 is TGTGCCAGCAGCGGTCCCAGGGGGGACGAGACCCAGTACTTC. It is translated as CASSGPRGDETQYF. The rearrangement joins TRBV13 to TRBJ2-5; TRBD1 is a possible D gene (7 bases). The CDR3 is made up of 14 amino acids. Germline values: CDR1 PRHDT, CDR2 FYEKMQ (reference sequence). Trimming stripped 5 bases from V and 5 bases from J, with 15 bases between.

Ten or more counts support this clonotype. The CDR3 nucleotides read TGTGCCAGCAGCTCCTCTGGGCGATCCACAGATACGCAGTATTTT. Its protein is CASSSSGRSTDTQYF. The rearrangement links TRBV11-2 to TRBJ2-3; D gene unclear. The CDR3 runs to 15 residues. Germline V gene data show CDR1 as SGHAT and CDR2 as FQNNGV. V dropped 4 bases and J dropped 2 bases, with 13 bases sitting between them. The full variable domain, with the rest looked up from reference TRBV11-2 and TRBJ2-3, is EAGVAQSPRYKIIEKRQSVAFWCNPISGHATLYWYQQILGQGPKLLIQFQNNGVVDDSQLPKDRFSAERLKGVDSTLKIQPAKLEDSAVYLCASSSSGRSTDTQYFGPGTRLTVL.

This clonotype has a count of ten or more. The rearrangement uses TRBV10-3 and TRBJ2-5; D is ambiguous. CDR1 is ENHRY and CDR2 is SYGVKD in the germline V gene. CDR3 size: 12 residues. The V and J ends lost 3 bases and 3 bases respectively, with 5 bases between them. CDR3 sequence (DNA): TGTGCCATCAGTGACAGAGAAGAGACCCAGTACTTC. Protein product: CAISDREETQYF.

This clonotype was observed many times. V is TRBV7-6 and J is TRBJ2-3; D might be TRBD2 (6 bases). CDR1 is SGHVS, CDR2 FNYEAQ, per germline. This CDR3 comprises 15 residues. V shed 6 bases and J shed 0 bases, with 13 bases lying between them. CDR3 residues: CASRLLAASTDTQYF. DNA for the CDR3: TGTGCCAGCAGGCTACTAGCAGCCAGCACAGATACGCAGTATTTT.

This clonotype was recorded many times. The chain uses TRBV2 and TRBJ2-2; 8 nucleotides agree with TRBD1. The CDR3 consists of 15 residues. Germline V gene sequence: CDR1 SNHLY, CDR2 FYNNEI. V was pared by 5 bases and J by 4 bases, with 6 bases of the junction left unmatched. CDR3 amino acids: CASSYTGGATGELFF. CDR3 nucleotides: TGTGCCAGCAGTTACACAGGGGGTGCCACCGGGGAGCTGTTTTTT.

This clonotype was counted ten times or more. For the CDR3, the DNA is TGTGCCAGCAGCCCCGGACAGGGCGGATACGAGCAGTACTTC. Its translation is CASSPGQGGYEQYF. The chain couples TRBV6-1 to TRBJ2-7; 8 nucleotides line up with TRBD1. The V gene's germline CDR1 is MNHNS and CDR2 SASEGT. The CDR3 contains 14 residues. J was trimmed by 4 bases and V by 6 bases; bases with no gene match: 8.

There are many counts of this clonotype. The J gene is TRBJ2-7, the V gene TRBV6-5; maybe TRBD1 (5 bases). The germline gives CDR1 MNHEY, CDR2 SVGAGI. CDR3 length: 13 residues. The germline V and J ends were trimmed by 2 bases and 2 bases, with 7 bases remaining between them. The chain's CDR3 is CASSYPDTYEQYF. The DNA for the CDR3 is TGTGCCAGCAGTTACCCGGACACCTACGAGCAGTACTTC.

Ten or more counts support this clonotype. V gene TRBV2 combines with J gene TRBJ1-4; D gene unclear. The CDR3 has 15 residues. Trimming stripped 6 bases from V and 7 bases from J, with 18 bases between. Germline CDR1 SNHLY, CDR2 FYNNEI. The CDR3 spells CASSRSLTIVEKLFF. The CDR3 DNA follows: TGTGCCAGCAGCCGCTCCCTGACGATAGTTGAAAAACTGTTTTTT.